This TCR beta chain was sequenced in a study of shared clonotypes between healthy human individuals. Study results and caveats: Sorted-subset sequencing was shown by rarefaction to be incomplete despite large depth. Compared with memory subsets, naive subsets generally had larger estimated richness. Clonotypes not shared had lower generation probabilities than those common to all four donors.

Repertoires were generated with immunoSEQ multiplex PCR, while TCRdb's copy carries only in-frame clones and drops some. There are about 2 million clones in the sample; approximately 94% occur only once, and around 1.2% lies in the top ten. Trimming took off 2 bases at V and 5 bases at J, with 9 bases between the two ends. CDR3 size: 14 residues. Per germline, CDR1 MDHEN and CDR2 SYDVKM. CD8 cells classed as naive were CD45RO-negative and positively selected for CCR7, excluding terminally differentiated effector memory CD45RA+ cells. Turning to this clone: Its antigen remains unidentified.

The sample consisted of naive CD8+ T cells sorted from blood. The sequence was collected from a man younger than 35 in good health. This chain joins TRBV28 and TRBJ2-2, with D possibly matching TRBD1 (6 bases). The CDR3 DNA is TGTGCCAGCAGTTTAACAGGGAGAACCGGGGAGCTGTTTTTT. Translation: CASSLTGRTGELFF.